Sequencing of this T cell receptor beta chain was carried out in a study of blood T cells in healthy people across ages. V lost 4 bases and J lost 8, with 8 bases in between. This CDR3 has 12 amino acids. This clonotype has only a few counts. A J-beta primer mix and a sample-barcoded 5' primer were used in a second PCR of about 6 to 12 cycles. Each sample yielded at least 2.5 million CDR3-containing paired-end reads. TCRdb independently ran MiXCR on the 5' RACE reads; one entry per CDR3 protein. The sample yields 1.8 million or so distinct CDR3 sequences, about 39% seen once. The sequence was collected from a human donor in good health. Input material: blood. The chain carries TRBV12-3 or TRBV12-4 and TRBJ1-4; D is ambiguous. CDR3 region: CASSSLREKLFF. CDR3 sequence (DNA): TGTGCCAGCAGTTCCCTAAGAGAAAAACTGTTTTTT.